The rows below give T cell receptor beta chains drawn from one sample of a study of blood T cell repertoires in COVID-19. The repertoire was sequenced with immunoSEQ multiplex PCR; TCRdb's copy has only in-frame clones and lacks some. The table records approximately 290,000 clones, over 75% of them present only once. The source material was peripheral blood. The origin of the receptors is a human donor with COVID-19, enrolled during active disease. The donor label of this sample is uncertain. Each CDR3 is given without its conserved first and last residue. Fields, in order: V gene, CDR3 length, J gene, CDR3 protein.

TRBV7-9	13	TRBJ2-2	ASSAGTSGTGELF
TRBV5-4	11	TRBJ1-6	ASSPGGNSPLH
TRBV19	11	TRBJ1-1	ASSARLSTEAF
TRBV7-9	10	TRBJ1-5	ASSLGDQPQH
TRBV9	11	TRBJ2-4	ASSTGERNIQY
TRBV6-6	10	TRBJ1-1	ASKRRGDEAF
TRBV28	12	TRBJ1-2	ASRYQRSNYGYT
TRBV19	14	TRBJ1-6	ASSGPGQLENSPLH
TRBV7-2	12	TRBJ1-6	ASSQGVGNSPLH
TRBV20-1	9	TRBJ1-2	SVGGGHGYT
TRBV7-2	14	TRBJ1-4	ASSPGGGGTNEKLF
TRBV5-1	14	TRBJ1-1	ASSRDREAMNTEAF
TRBV3-1/TRBV3-2	14	TRBJ2-7	ASSQDLGTRTYEQY
TRBV7-3	15	TRBJ2-5	ASSHGEWEGGGETQY
TRBV19	14	TRBJ2-1	ASSIASGIYYNEQF
TRBV6-5	10	TRBJ1-1	ASGAAGGRAF
TRBV29-1	11	TRBJ1-2	SARTASAYGYT
TRBV7-9	13	TRBJ2-1	ASSSTLAGAFEQF
TRBV29-1	11	TRBJ1-1	SANRARNTEAF
TRBV19	10	TRBJ2-7	ASTGAAYEQY